The entry below gives a single TCR beta chain sequence along with its context. As yet, its antigen is unknown. This entry comes from a study of response to subunit inactivated influenza vaccine. Findings and limits, study-wide: T cells newly recruited by each seasonal influenza vaccination are few, the authors suggested.

Germline V CDR1 and CDR2: MGHRA, YSYEKL. This CDR3 is 16 amino acids long. The V end was cut by 4 bases, the J end by 5 bases, with 20 bases between. Using its own MiXCR run on the RT-PCR reads, TCRdb lists one record per CDR3 protein. The profile shows 150,000 or so distinct CDR3 sequences, about 11% of them singletons. The chain has TRBV4-1 and TRBJ2-5, with D possibly TRBD1 on 5 matching bases. The origin of this receptor is a man aged 45-65 years who received an inactivated influenza vaccine. The sequencing used non-naive T cells sorted from PBMCs, collected roughly 46 days after vaccination. CDR3 sequence reads: CASSPAGPNHLETQYF. CDR3 nucleotide sequence: TGCGCCAGCAGCCCCGCAGGGCCTAACCACCTTGAGACCCAGTACTTC.